The T cell receptor (beta chain) under discussion was sequenced for a study of Japanese encephalitis immunity and Zika vaccine responses (dated by TCRdb to about 2021). General notes on the study: The included participants were given three 5.0 ug doses of alum-adjuvanted ZPIV at weeks 0, 4 and 28. Two to three months ahead of the first ZPIV dose, 11 to 12 participants were given JEV vaccine (IXIARO) as a two-dose regimen with the doses 28 days apart. Before ZPIV, approximately 13 participants were given one dose of YFV vaccine (YF-VAX), while nine participants were flavivirus-naive. For TCR sequencing, several representative participants were chosen from each pre-vaccination group, with samples at week 0 (after pre-vaccination, before ZPIV) and week 52. TCR repertoires from a few flavivirus-naive individuals were also analyzed at weeks 2, 6 and 52 after the start of ZPIV vaccination. For stimulation, either ZIKV structural-protein peptide pools divided into flavivirus-conserved and non-conserved sets were used, or JEV or YFV peptides matching the pre-vaccination. The ZIKV peptides, 15-mers that overlapped by 11 residues, were chosen for containing NetMHCpan/NetMHCII-predicted epitopes with affinity below 50 nM. The study tested whether CD4 T cell responses to the Zika vaccine were shaped by prior Japanese encephalitis virus (JEV) or yellow fever virus (YFV) vaccination. The paper's findings and limits, for the study overall: CD8 T cell responses to ZIKV peptide pools were of very low magnitude and seen in only a few individuals. After ZPIV, a significant decrease in repertoire richness of CD4 T cells responding to conserved ZIKV epitopes was observed in JEV-pre-vaccinated donors. The samples grouped by participant and showed no similarity across individuals, which suggests that no public TCRs were detected. Rather than the whole vaccinated cohort, the analysis covered just a subset of trial participants, namely those who received three doses and had adequate samples. Repertoire similarity across time-points and stimulations was higher in JEV-pre-vaccinated donors than in YFV-pre-vaccinated donors, indicating more clonotypes shared between ZIKV and JEV stimulation. The individual peptides behind the cross-reactive responses were not identified because limits on sample size made peptide-pool deconvolution impossible.

Receptor amplification or capture employed 5' RACE. Before sequencing, TCRbeta libraries were pooled in proportion to the sorted cell numbers of each library. Total RNA from sorted cells was extracted with RNAzol RT, and cDNA was made with an oligo(dT) primer and a template-switching oligo. The TCRbeta V-CDR3-J region was amplified by PCR with Kapa HiFi between a SMARTer oligo primer and a TCRbeta constant-region primer. A second PCR added Illumina adaptors and sample-specific index barcodes, with HighPrep bead cleanup and Bioanalyzer confirmation of a roughly 650 bp band. Sequencing of the libraries was done on an Illumina MiSeq using 2x151 bp paired-end reads. In the paper's pipeline: An in-house Java program demultiplexed the reads, and MiXCR assigned TCRbeta annotations and counted clonotypes. Repertoire overlap was measured with Morisita-Horn indices from the R package vegan, along with UPGMA clustering and Circos plots of recurring clonotypes. Shannon diversity and richness were normalized to the maximum possible value based on input cell numbers, so that values between 0 and 1 were obtained. CDR3beta sequences were aligned with MUSCLE, distances were computed with SeqinR, and multidimensional scaling was plotted in R. TCRdb redid the processing of the public reads, applying fastp at Q25 and MiXCR, and retained in-frame beta chains. Here each entry gathers all rows of one CDR3 protein and keeps the most common genes and DNA. The V and J calls reflect TCRdb's pipeline rather than the authors' work. Here the sample has hundreds of distinct CDR3 sequences; approximately 9% occur a single time. The leading ten clones occupy 44% of the sample.

As a fraction of the sample, this clonotype is medium-sized (0.01 to 0.1%). Within one base of it there is no much larger clone, and no base qualities were kept. PBMCs were stained with CellTrace CFSE and grown for 6 days in RPMI containing about 8.5% human serum and peptide pools at around 1.1 ug/mL each. On a BD FACSAria, proliferating CD4 T cells were sorted without fixation as live CD56-CD19-CD16-CD3+CD4+ CFSE-low cells. The enrolled adults were healthy and tested seronegative for ZIKV, JEV, YFV, DENV and WNV on microneutralization screening. Samples came from a phase 1, double-blinded, randomized, placebo-controlled trial of an alum-adjuvanted Zika purified-inactivated virus (ZPIV) vaccine. Peripheral blood mononuclear cells were isolated using a standard procedure and kept frozen in liquid nitrogen until needed. From the cysteine up to the phenylalanine, the CDR3 has a length of 13 residues. The only DNA kept is the CDR3, 39 bases in frame from the first base. For this chain, trimming is 4 bases at the V end and 6 bases at the J end, and the number of junction bases without a gene match is 6. CDR1 SGDLS and CDR2 YYNGEE were looked up in the germline V gene.

The receptor chain draws on TRBV9 and TRBJ1-1, with TRBD1 matching 7 junction bases. The sequencing here drew on antigen-activated CD4+ T cells from blood, cultured, taken during a Zika inactivated vaccine study. This TCR derives from an adult woman who received an inactivated Zika virus vaccine. The DNA is TGTGCCAGCAGCTCTCGACAGGGCGCTGAAGCTTTCTTT. Its translation is CASSSRQGAEAFF.